This T cell receptor beta chain was found in a study of T cell responses to AZD1222 COVID-19 vaccine. Regarding the study as a whole: The breadth and depth of Spike-specific TCRs increased once two AZD1222 doses had been given. Among the donors, most were white British and more were female, and clonal diversity was possibly underestimated.

Using immunoSEQ multiplex PCR, the repertoire was profiled, and TCRdb retains in-frame clones only, with some absent. The sample holds 94,000 or so clones; roughly 87% are singletons and the top ten take approximately 1.5%. The V end lost 6 bases, the J end lost 8 bases, and 10 bases lay between the germline ends. CDR3 size: 12 residues. Details on this clone: The antigen is unknown.

Sequences were derived from peripheral blood, sampled on day 0 of AZD1222 vaccination. This chain joins TRBV12-3 or TRBV12-4 and TRBJ2-2; D may be TRBD2 (6 bases). The TCR was taken from an adult in good health. The DNA of the CDR3 is TGTGCCAGCAGACTCGCGGGGGGGGAGCTGTTTTTT. It is translated as CASRLAGGELFF.